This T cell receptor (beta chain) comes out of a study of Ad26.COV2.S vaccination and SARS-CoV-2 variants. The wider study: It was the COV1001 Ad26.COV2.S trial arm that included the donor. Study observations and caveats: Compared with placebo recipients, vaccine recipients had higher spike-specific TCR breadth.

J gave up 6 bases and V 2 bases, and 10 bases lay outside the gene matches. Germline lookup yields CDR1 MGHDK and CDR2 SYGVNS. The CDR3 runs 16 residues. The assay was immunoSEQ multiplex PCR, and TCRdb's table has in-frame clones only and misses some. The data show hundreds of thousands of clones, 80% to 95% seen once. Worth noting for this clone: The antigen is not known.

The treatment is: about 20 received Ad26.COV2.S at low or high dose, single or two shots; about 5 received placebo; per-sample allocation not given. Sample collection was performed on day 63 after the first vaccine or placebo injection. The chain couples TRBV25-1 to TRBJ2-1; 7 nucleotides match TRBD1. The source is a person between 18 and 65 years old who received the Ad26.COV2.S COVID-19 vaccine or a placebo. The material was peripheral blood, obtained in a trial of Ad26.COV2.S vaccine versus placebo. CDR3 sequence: CASSEPTGFGGNEQFF. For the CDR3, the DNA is TGTGCCAGCAGTGAACCGACAGGGTTTGGAGGCAATGAGCAGTTCTTC.